Sequencing of this T cell receptor (beta chain) was carried out in a study of T-cell memory formation after mild COVID-19. Looking at the study overall: The study found TCR clusters largely donor specific.

Employing constant-segment primers, 5'RACE generated TCR alpha and TCR beta cDNA libraries bearing sample barcodes and UMIs. MiXCR, run by TCRdb on the 5' RACE reads, gives a single entry per CDR3 protein. The repertoire holds 200,000 to 300,000 distinct CDR3 sequences, 16% seen once, with roughly 21% in the top ten. V was pared by 8 bases and J by 1 base, with 13 bases between. The CDR3 totals 14 residues. Germline CDR1 and CDR2: MNHNS and SASEGT. Points from the study as a whole: Of the contracting clones, CD4+ ones lay mainly in CM and EM, and CD8+ ones in EMRA. Contracting clones from day 15 to 85 had balanced CD4/CD8; later expanders favoured CD4+.

This clonotype was found many times. The target antigen is unknown. The TCR sequence derives from a man between 18 and 29 years old who had mild COVID-19 (a few samples of this study predate the infection). Cell type and time point are not known. What was sequenced was PBMCs or a T cell subset sorted from them (not recorded which). The rearrangement joins TRBV6-1 to TRBJ2-3; maybe TRBD1 (6 bases). The CDR3 coding sequence is TGTGCCAGCTTATGGAACAGGGGCACAGATACGCAGTATTTT. Residues: CASLWNRGTDTQYF.